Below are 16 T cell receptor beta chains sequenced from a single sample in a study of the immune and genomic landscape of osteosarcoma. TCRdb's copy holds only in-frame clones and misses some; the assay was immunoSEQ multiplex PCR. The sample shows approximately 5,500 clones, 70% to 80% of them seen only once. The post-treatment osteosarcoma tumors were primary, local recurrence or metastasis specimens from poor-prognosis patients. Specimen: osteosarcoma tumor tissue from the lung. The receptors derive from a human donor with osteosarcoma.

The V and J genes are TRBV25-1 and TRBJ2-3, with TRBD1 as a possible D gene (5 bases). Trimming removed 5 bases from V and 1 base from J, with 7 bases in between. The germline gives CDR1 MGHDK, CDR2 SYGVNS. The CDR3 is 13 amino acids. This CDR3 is CASSKGGTDTQYF. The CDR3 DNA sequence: TGTGCCAGCAGTAAAGGGGGCACAGATACGCAGTATTTT.

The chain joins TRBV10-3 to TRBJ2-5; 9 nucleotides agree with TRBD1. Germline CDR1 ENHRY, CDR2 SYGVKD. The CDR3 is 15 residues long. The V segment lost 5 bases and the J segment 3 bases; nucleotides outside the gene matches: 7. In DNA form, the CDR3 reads TGTGCCATCAGTCCGGGACAGGGAGGAAAAGAGACCCAGTACTTC. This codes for CAISPGQGGKETQYF.

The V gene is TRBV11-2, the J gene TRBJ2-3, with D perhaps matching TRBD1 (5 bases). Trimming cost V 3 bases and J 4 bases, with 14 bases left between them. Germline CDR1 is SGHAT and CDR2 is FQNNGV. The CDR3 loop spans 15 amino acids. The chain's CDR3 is CASSFWQGGADTQYF. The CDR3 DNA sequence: TGTGCCAGCAGCTTTTGGCAGGGTGGGGCAGATACGCAGTATTTT.

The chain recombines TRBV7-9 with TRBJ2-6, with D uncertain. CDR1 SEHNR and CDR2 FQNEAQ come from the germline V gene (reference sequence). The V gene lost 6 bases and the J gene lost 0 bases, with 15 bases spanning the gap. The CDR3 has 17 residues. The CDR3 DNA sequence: TGTGCCAGCAGTCCCCGTCCGGTCTTCTCTGGGGCCAACGTCCTGACTTTC. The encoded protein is CASSPRPVFSGANVLTF.

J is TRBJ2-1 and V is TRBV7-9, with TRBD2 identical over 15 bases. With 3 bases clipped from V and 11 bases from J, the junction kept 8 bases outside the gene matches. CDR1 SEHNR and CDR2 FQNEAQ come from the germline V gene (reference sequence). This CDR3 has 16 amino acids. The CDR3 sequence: CASSFMPGTSGRKQFF. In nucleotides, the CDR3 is TGTGCCAGCAGCTTCATGCCTGGGACTAGCGGGAGGAAGCAGTTCTTC. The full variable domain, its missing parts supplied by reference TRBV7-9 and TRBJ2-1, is DTGVSQNPRHKITKRGQNVTFRCDPISEHNRLYWYRQTLGQGPEFLTYFQNEAQLEKSRLLSDRFSAERPKGSFSTLEIQRTEQGDSAMYLCASSFMPGTSGRKQFFGPGTRLTVL.

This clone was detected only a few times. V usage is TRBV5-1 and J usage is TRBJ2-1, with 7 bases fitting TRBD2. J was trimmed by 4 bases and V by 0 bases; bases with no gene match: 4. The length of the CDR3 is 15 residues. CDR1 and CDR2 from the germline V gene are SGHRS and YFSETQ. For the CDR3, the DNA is TGCGCCAGCAGCTTGGGCGGGAGCGGGTACAATGAGCAGTTCTTC. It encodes CASSLGGSGYNEQFF.

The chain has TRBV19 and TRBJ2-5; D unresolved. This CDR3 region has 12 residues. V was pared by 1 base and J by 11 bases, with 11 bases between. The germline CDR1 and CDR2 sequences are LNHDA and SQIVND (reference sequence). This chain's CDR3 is CASSIGWDRQYF. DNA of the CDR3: TGTGCCAGTAGTATAGGATGGGATCGTCAGTACTTC.

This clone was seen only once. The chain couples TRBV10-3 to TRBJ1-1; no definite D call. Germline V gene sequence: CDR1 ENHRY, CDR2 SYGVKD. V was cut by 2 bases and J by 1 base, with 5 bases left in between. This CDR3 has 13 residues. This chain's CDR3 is CAISEVGNTEAFF. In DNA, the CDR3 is TGTGCCATCAGTGAGGTGGGGAACACTGAAGCTTTCTTT.

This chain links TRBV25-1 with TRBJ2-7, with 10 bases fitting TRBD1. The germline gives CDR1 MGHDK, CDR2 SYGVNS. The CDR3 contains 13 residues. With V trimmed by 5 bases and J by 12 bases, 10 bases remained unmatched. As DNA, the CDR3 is TGTGCCAGCAGTTTGGAGACAGGGGGCGAGTGGTACTTC. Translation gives CASSLETGGEWYF.

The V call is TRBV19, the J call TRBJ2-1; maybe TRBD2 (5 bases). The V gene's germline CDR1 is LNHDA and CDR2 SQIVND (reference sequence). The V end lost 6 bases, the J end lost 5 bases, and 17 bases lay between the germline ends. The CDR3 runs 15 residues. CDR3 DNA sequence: TGTGCCAGTAGCACATCGGCGGGTGCAGACAATGAGCAGTTCTTC. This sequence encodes CASSTSAGADNEQFF.

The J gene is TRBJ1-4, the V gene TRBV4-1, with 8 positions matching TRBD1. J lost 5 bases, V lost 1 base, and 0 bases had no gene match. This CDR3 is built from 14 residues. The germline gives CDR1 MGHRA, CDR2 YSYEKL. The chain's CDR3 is CASSQGTGNEKLFF. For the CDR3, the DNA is TGCGCCAGCAGCCAAGGGACAGGGAATGAAAAACTGTTTTTT.

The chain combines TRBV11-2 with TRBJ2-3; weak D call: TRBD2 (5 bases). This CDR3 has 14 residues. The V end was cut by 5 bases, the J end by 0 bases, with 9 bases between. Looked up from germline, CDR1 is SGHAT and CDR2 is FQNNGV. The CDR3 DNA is TGTGCCAGCAGCATAGGACTGAGCACAGATACGCAGTATTTT. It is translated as CASSIGLSTDTQYF.

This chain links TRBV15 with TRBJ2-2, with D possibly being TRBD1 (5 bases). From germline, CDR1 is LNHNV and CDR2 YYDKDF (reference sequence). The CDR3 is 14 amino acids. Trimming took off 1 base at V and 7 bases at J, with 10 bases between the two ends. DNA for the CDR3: TGTGCCACCAGCAGAGCAGGGCTTGTCGGGGAGCTGTTTTTT. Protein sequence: CATSRAGLVGELFF.

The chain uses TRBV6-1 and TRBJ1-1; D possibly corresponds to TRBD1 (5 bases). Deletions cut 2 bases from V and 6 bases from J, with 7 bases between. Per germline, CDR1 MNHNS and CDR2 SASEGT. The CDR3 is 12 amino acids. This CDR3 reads CASSEPGPEAFF. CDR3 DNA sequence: TGTGCCAGCAGTGAACCGGGACCTGAAGCTTTCTTT.

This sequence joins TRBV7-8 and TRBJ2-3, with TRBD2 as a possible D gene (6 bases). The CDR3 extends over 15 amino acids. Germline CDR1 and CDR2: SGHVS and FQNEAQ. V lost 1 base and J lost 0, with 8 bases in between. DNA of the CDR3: TGTGCCAGCAGCTTAGGCGGGGCTAGCACAGATACGCAGTATTTT. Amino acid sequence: CASSLGGASTDTQYF.

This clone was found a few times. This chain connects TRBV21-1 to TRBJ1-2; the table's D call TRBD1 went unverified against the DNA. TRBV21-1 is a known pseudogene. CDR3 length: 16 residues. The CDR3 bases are TGTGCCAGCAGCAAAAAAGGGGGACGGATCGCTCATGGCTACACCTTC. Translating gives CASSKKGGRIAHGYTF.